The clone carrying this TCR beta chain was observed once. This record comes from a study of blood T cell repertoires in COVID-19. TCRdb's copy holds only in-frame clones and misses some; the assay was immunoSEQ multiplex PCR. This table has about 210,000 clones, about 83% appearing once. The CDR3 has 16 amino acids. V shed 5 bases, J shed 2 bases, and the junction held 6 bases outside the gene matches. Germline V lookup: CDR1 SGHNT, CDR2 YENEEA. The gene calls are TRBV11-3 and TRBJ2-1; 10 bases agree with TRBD1. The clonotype originates from a woman in her thirties or forties with active or convalescent COVID-19. Sequences were obtained from peripheral blood. The CDR3 coding sequence is TGTGCCAGCAGCCCCGCCGGGACAGGGGCCTACAATGAGCAGTTCTTC. It translates to CASSPAGTGAYNEQFF.